The rows below give T cell receptor beta chains drawn from one sample of a study of CD8+ T cells in alopecia areata. Assay: immunoSEQ multiplex PCR; the TCRdb copy retains only in-frame clones and omits some. This table has 200,000 to 250,000 clones, more than 55% appearing once. The sample was CD4+ T cells sorted from blood, taken between weeks 44 and 45, from a patient treated with tofacitinib. These receptor sequences come from a human donor with alopecia areata. The CDR3 runs from the conserved cysteine through the conserved F or W. Each record gives: V gene, D gene, J gene, clone size, CDR3 DNA, CDR3 protein. The D gene is left open where the match is weak. The size entry is marked missing in some rows and otherwise reads once, few, many or a size class.

TRBV29-1	NA	TRBJ1-2	few	TGCAGCGTTGAAACAGTTAACTATGGCTACACCTTC	CSVETVNYGYTF
TRBV7-3	NA	TRBJ2-3	NA	TGTGCCAGCAGCTTAGATAGGCATAGCACAGATACGCAGTATTTT	CASSLDRHSTDTQYF
TRBV2	NA	TRBJ1-2	NA	TGTGCCAGCAGTGAAAACCCCGGCGCTGTTAGTGGCTACACCTTC	CASSENPGAVSGYTF
TRBV29-1	TRBD2	TRBJ2-7	NA	TGCAGCGTTGGTCTAGCGGATGCCTACGAGCAGTACTTC	CSVGLADAYEQYF
TRBV5-1	TRBD1	TRBJ1-4	once	TGCGCCAGCAGCCCCAGGGGGGATGAAAAACTGTTTTTT	CASSPRGDEKLFF
TRBV6-1	NA	TRBJ1-6	NA	TGTGCCAGCAGTGAAGTGGTACGGAATTCACCCCTCCACTTT	CASSEVVRNSPLHF
TRBV7-9	NA	TRBJ2-7	NA	TGTGCCAGCAGCCAGACAGGCTACGAGCAGTACTTC	CASSQTGYEQYF
TRBV15	NA	TRBJ1-1	NA	TGTGCCACCAGCAGAGAGGTAGCAATGTTGGGAGCTTTCTTT	CATSREVAMLGAFF
TRBV2	TRBD1	TRBJ2-1	NA	TGTGCCAGCAAAGGGGACAGGGGATCCTACAATGAGCAGTTCTTC	CASKGDRGSYNEQFF
TRBV7-2	NA	TRBJ2-7	few	TGTGCCAGCAGCTTGAAGTACGAGCAGTACTTC	CASSLKYEQYF
TRBV5-1	NA	TRBJ1-1	NA	TGCGCCAGCAGCTTGGATCGGACTGGGAACACTGAAGCTTTCTTT	CASSLDRTGNTEAFF
TRBV7-3	TRBD1	TRBJ2-1	few	TGTGCCAGCAGCTCTACAGGGGACGGTGAGCAGTTCTTC	CASSSTGDGEQFF
TRBV2	TRBD1	TRBJ1-3	NA	TGTGCCAGCAGATCCTCAGGGGGCGGTGGAAACACCATATATTTT	CASRSSGGGGNTIYF
TRBV2	TRBD1	TRBJ1-6	NA	TGTGCCAGACACCGGACAGGGAGTAATTCACCCCTCCACTTT	CARHRTGSNSPLHF